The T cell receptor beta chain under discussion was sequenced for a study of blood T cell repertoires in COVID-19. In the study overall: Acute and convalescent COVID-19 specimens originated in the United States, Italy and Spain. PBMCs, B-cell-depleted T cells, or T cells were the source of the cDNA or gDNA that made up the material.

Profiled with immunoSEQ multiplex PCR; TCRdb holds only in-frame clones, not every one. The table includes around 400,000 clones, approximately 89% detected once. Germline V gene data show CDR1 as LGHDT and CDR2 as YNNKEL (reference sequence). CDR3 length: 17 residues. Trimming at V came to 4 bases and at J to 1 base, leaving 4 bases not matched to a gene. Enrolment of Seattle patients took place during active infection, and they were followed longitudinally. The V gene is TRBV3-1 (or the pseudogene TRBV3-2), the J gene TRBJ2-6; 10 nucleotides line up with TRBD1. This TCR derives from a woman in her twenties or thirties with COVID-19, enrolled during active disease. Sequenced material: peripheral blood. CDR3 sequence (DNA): TGTGCCAGCAGCCCAAGGGACAGGGGATCTGGGGCCAACGTCCTGACTTTC. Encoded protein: CASSPRDRGSGANVLTF.